These T cell receptor beta chains were read from a single sample in a study of blood T cell repertoires in COVID-19. The assay was immunoSEQ multiplex PCR, and TCRdb's table has in-frame clones only and misses some. The table shows about 71,000 clones, with about 80% occurring only once. Sequencing was carried out using peripheral blood. The receptors shown here come from a woman over 75 with acute or convalescent COVID-19. The CDR3 runs from the conserved cysteine through the conserved F or W. The order of the fields is D gene, J gene, clone size, V gene, CDR3 protein, CDR3 DNA. A D gene is named only where the DNA matches it firmly. Expanded clones are given a class, and other clones once, few, many or no size at all.

NA	TRBJ1-1	NA	TRBV23-1	CASAENPGVNTEAFF	TGCGCCAGCGCGGAAAACCCAGGGGTTAACACTGAAGCTTTCTTT
TRBD2	TRBJ2-5	NA	TRBV7-8	CASSLRLAGGRSETQYF	TGTGCCAGCAGCTTAAGACTAGCGGGGGGCCGGTCCGAGACCCAGTACTTC
TRBD1	TRBJ1-2	NA	TRBV20-1	CSASGRSRFGTGRYGYTF	TGCAGTGCTAGTGGCAGGTCTAGGTTTGGGACAGGGCGATATGGCTACACCTTC
TRBD1	TRBJ1-3	NA	TRBV9	CASSVAGGTGNTIYF	TGTGCCAGCAGCGTAGCAGGGGGAACTGGAAACACCATATATTTT
TRBD2	TRBJ2-7	NA	TRBV7-6	CASSRRLAGGFSYEQYF	TGTGCCAGCAGCCGAAGACTAGCGGGAGGATTCTCCTACGAGCAGTACTTC
TRBD2	TRBJ2-2	NA	TRBV7-2	CASSFGTTYTGELFF	TGTGCCAGCAGCTTCGGGACTACCTACACCGGGGAGCTGTTTTTT
NA	TRBJ1-2	NA	TRBV2	CASSSMGVDYGYTF	TGTGCCAGCAGTAGCATGGGAGTCGACTATGGCTACACCTTC
TRBD2	TRBJ2-2	NA	TRBV6-2/TRBV6-3	CASSSRRGGRAWVDGELFF	TGTGCCAGCAGTTCCCGGCGAGGCGGGAGGGCCTGGGTTGACGGGGAGCTGTTTTTT
TRBD2	TRBJ2-5	NA	TRBV12-5	CASGWGTSGSQETQYF	TGTGCTAGTGGTTGGGGGACTAGCGGGAGCCAGGAGACCCAGTACTTC
NA	TRBJ1-1	NA	TRBV7-9	CASSLPNPLTGRNTEAFF	TGTGCCAGCAGCTTACCCAACCCCTTAACAGGCCGGAACACTGAAGCTTTCTTT
NA	TRBJ1-4	once	TRBV19	CASRNKGPATNEKLFF	TGTGCCAGTAGAAACAAGGGGCCCGCAACTAATGAAAAACTGTTTTTT
TRBD2	TRBJ2-7	NA	TRBV30	CAWSASGGPYEQYF	TGTGCCTGGAGTGCTAGCGGGGGACCCTACGAGCAGTACTTC
TRBD2	TRBJ2-1	NA	TRBV27	CASSLGLAGGNEQFF	TGTGCCAGCAGTTTAGGTCTAGCGGGAGGTAATGAGCAGTTCTTC
NA	TRBJ2-1	NA	TRBV5-6	CASSLGISGEQFF	TGTGCCAGCAGCTTGGGGATTTCCGGGGAGCAGTTCTTC
NA	TRBJ1-5	NA	TRBV27	CASSLYGGNQPQHF	TGTGCCAGCAGTTTGTACGGTGGCAATCAGCCCCAGCATTTT
TRBD1	TRBJ2-6	NA	TRBV5-4	CASSQGQRSSGANVLTF	TGTGCCAGCAGTCAGGGACAGCGGAGCTCTGGGGCCAACGTCCTGACTTTC
NA	TRBJ1-1	NA	TRBV18	CASSLDRPGDTEAFF	TGTGCCAGCTCACTCGACAGGCCCGGTGACACTGAAGCTTTCTTT
NA	TRBJ2-1	NA	TRBV6-5	CASRAGSYNEQFF	TGTGCCAGCAGAGCGGGCTCCTACAATGAGCAGTTCTTC
TRBD1	TRBJ2-2	NA	TRBV5-4	CASSSDRVVANTGELFF	TGTGCCAGCAGCTCTGACAGGGTTGTAGCGAACACCGGGGAGCTGTTTTTT
NA	TRBJ1-1	NA	TRBV19	CASSIGQGYTEAFF	TGTGCCAGTAGTATTGGTCAGGGTTACACTGAAGCTTTCTTT
TRBD2	TRBJ2-3	NA	TRBV6-4	CASSASGISTDTQYF	TGTGCCAGCAGTGCTAGCGGGATAAGCACAGATACGCAGTATTTT
NA	TRBJ1-2	NA	TRBV24-1	CATSEFAGKGYTF	TGTGCCACCAGTGAATTTGCAGGGAAGGGCTACACCTTC
NA	TRBJ1-2	NA	TRBV19	CASTPRDFYGYTF	TGTGCCAGTACCCCCAGGGATTTCTATGGCTACACCTTC
NA	TRBJ2-1	NA	TRBV10-1	CASSESGLGDEQFF	TGCGCCAGCAGTGAGTCAGGTCTCGGGGATGAGCAGTTCTTC
NA	TRBJ2-3	NA	TRBV2	CASSEQGFSTDTQYF	TGTGCCAGCAGTGAACAGGGGTTTAGCACAGATACGCAGTATTTT
NA	TRBJ1-5	NA	TRBV7-3	CASSFGSNQPQHF	TGTGCCAGCAGCTTCGGGAGCAATCAGCCCCAGCATTTT
TRBD2	TRBJ2-1	NA	TRBV4-3	CASSQDFGGSFPNEQFF	TGCGCCAGCAGCCAAGATTTCGGCGGGAGTTTCCCCAATGAGCAGTTCTTC
TRBD2	TRBJ2-7	NA	TRBV30	CALQLAGPYEQYF	TGTGCCCTACAACTAGCGGGTCCCTACGAGCAGTACTTC